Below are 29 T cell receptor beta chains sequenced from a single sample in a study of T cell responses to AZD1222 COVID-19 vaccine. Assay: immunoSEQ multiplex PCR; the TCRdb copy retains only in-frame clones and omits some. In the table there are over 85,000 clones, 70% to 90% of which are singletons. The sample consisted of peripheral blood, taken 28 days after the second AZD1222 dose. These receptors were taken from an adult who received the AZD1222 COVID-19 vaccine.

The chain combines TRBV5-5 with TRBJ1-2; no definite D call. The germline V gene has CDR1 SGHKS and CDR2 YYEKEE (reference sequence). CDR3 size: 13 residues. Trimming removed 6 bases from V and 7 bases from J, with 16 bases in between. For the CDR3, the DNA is TGTGCCAGCACTTCGATCCCGAACGTTGGCTACACCTTC. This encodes CASTSIPNVGYTF.

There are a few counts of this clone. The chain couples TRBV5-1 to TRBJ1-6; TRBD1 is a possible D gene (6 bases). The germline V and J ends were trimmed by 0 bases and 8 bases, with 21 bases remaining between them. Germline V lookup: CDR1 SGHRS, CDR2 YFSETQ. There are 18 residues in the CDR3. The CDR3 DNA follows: TGCGCCAGCAGCTTGGTTCCCGCCCAGGGGAAGACGTATTCACCCCTCCACTTT. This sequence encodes CASSLVPAQGKTYSPLHF.

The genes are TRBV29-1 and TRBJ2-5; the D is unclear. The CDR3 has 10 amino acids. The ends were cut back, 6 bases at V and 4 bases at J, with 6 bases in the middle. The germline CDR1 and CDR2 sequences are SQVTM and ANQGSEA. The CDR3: CSVARETQYF. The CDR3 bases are TGCAGCGTAGCAAGAGAGACCCAGTACTTC.

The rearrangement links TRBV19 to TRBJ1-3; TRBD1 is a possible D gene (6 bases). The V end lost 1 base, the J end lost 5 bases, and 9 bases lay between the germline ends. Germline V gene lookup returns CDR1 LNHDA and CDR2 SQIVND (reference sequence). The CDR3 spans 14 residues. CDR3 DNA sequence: TGTGCCAGTAGTATAGTAGGGGGAAGAAACACCATATATTTT. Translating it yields CASSIVGGRNTIYF. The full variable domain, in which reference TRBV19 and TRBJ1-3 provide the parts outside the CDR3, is DGGITQSPKYLFRKEGQNVTLSCEQNLNHDAMYWYRQDPGQGLRLIYYSQIVNDFQKGDIAEGYSVSREKKESFPLTVTSAQKNPTAFYLCASSIVGGRNTIYFGEGSWLTVV.

The CDR3 loop is CASRGTSAGEQFF. The CDR3, as DNA: TGTGCCAGCAGGGGGACTAGCGCTGGGGAGCAGTTCTTC. The chain joins TRBV2 to TRBJ2-1, with 10 bases fitting TRBD2. The junction had 6 bases not matched to a gene; V was cut back by 6 bases and J by 10 bases. Germline V lookup: CDR1 SNHLY, CDR2 FYNNEI. The CDR3 loop spans 13 amino acids. The full variable domain, its missing parts supplied by reference TRBV2 and TRBJ2-1, is EPEVTQTPSHQVTQMGQEVILRCVPISNHLYFYWYRQILGQKVEFLVSFYNNEISEKSEIFDDQFSVERPDGSNFTLKIRSTKLEDSAMYFCASRGTSAGEQFFGPGTRLTVL.

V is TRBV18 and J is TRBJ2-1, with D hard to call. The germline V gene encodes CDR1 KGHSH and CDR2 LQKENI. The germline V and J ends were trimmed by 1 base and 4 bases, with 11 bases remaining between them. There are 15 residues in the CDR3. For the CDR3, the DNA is TGTGCCAGCTCACCACGGGGTAGAGAGTACAATGAGCAGTTCTTC. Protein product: CASSPRGREYNEQFF.

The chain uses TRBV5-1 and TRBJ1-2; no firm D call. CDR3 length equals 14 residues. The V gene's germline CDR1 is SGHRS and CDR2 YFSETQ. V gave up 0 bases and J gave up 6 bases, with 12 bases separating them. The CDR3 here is CASSLGTWADGYTF. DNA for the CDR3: TGCGCCAGCAGCTTGGGAACTTGGGCCGATGGCTACACCTTC.

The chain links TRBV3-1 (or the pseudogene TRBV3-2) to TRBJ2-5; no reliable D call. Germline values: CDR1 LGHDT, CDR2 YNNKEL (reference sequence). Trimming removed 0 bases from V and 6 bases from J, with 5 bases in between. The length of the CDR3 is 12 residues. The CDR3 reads CASSQDRQTQYF. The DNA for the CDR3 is TGTGCCAGCAGCCAAGACCGACAGACCCAGTACTTC.

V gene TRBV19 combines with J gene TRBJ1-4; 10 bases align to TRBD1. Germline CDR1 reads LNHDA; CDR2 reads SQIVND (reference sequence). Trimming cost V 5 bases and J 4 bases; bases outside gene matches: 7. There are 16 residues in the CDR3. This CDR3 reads CASSSTGGRGNEKLFF. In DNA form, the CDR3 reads TGTGCCAGTAGTTCGACAGGGGGCCGTGGTAATGAAAAACTGTTTTTT.

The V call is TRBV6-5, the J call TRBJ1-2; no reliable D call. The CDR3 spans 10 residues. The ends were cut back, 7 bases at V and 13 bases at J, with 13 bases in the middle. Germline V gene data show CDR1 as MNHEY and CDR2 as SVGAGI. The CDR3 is CASISTTPTF. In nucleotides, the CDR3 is TGTGCCAGCATTTCGACCACCCCCACCTTC.

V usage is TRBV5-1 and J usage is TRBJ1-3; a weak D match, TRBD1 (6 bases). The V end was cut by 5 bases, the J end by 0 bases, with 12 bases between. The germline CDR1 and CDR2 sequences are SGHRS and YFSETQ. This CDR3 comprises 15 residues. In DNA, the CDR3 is TGCGCCAGCAGGAGATTACAGGGCTCTGGAAACACCATATATTTT. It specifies CASRRLQGSGNTIYF.

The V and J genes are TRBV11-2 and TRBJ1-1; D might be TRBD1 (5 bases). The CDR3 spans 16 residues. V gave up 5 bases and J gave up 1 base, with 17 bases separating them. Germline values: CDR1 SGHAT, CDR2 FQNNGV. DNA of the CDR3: TGTGCCAGCAGCGTCCGTGAGGCAGGGAGGAACACTGAAGCTTTCTTT. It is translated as CASSVREAGRNTEAFF.

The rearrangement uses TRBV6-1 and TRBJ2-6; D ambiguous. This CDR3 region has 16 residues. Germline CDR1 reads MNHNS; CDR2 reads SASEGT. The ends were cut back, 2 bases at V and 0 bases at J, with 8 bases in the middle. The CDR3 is CASSEFSLSGANVLTF. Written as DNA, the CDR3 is TGTGCCAGCAGTGAATTCAGTCTCTCTGGGGCCAACGTCCTGACTTTC.

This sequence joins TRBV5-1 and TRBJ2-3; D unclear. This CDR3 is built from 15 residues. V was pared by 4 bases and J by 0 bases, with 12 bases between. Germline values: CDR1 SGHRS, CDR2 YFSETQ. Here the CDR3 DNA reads TGCGCCAGCAGCACCCCAGGTGTTAGCACAGATACGCAGTATTTT. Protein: CASSTPGVSTDTQYF.

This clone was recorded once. CDR3 bases: TGTGCCAGCAGTGAAGGTCTGACCGATAGCAATCAGCCCCAGCATTTT. It encodes CASSEGLTDSNQPQHF. The chain joins TRBV6-1 to TRBJ1-5; D gene unclear. CDR1 and CDR2 (germline): MNHNS, SASEGT. This CDR3 spans 16 amino acids. The germline V and J ends were trimmed by 1 base and 0 bases, with 10 bases remaining between them.

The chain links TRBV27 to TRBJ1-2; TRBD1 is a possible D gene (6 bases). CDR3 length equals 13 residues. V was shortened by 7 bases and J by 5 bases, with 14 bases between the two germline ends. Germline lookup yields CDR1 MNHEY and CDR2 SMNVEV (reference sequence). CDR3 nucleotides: TGTGCCAGCAAAGGGGCAGGGGAGTATGGCTACACCTTC. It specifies CASKGAGEYGYTF.

In DNA form, the CDR3 reads TGTGCCAGCAGTCCTAAGGGACAGGGATCTTCACCCCTCCACTTT. It yields the protein CASSPKGQGSSPLHF. The chain employs TRBV6-6 and TRBJ1-6, with 9 nucleotides matching TRBD1. CDR3 length: 15 amino acids. The germline V gene has CDR1 MNHNY and CDR2 SVGAGI (reference sequence). Germline trimming cut 5 bases from V and 9 bases from J; bases unmatched to any gene: 8.

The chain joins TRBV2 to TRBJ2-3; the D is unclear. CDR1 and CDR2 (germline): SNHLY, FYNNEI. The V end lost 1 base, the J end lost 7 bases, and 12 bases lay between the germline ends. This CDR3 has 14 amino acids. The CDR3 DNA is TGTGCCAGCAGTGAAGAAGGCCGACTGCATACGCAGTATTTT. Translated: CASSEEGRLHTQYF.

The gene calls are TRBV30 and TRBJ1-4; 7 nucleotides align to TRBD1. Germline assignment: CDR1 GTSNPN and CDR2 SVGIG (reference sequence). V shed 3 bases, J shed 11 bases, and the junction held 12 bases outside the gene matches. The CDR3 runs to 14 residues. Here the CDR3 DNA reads TGTGCCTGGAGGGAACAGGGGATAGCGCAGAAACTGTTTTTT. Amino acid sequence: CAWREQGIAQKLFF.

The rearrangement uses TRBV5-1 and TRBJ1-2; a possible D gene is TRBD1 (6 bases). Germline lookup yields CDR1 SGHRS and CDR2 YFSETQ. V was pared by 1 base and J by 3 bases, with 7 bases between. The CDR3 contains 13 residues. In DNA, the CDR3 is TGCGCCAGCAGCTTGAAGGGGGACTATGGCTACACCTTC. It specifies CASSLKGDYGYTF.

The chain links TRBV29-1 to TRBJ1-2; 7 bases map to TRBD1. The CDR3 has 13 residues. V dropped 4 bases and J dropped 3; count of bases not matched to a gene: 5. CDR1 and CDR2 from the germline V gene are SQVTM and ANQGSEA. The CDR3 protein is CSVGGQGDYGYTF. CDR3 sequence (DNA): TGCAGCGTTGGGGGGCAGGGGGACTATGGCTACACCTTC.

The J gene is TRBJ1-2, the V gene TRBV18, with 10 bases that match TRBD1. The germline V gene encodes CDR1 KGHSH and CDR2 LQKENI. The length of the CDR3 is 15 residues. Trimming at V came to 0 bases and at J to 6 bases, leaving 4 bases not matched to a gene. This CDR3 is CASSPPGTGAHGYTF. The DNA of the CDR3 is TGTGCCAGCTCACCACCGGGGACAGGGGCCCATGGCTACACCTTC.

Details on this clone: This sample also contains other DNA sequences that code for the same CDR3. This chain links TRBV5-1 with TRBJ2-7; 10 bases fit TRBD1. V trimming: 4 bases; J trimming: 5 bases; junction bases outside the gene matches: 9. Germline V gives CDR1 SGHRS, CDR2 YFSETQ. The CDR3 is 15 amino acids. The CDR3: CASSPGTGAVHEQYF. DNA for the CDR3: TGCGCCAGCAGCCCCGGGACAGGGGCGGTCCACGAGCAGTACTTC.

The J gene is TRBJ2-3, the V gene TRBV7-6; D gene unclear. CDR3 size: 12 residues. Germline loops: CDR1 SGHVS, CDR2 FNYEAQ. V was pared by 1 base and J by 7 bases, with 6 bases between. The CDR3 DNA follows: TGTGCCAGCAGCTTAGTGCAGAATACGCAGTATTTT. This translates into CASSLVQNTQYF. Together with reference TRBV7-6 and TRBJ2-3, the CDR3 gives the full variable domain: GAGVSQSPRYKVTKRGQDVALRCDPISGHVSLYWYRQALGQGPEFLTYFNYEAQQDKSGLPNDRFSAERPEGSISTLTIQRTEQRDSAMYRCASSLVQNTQYFGPGTRLTVL.

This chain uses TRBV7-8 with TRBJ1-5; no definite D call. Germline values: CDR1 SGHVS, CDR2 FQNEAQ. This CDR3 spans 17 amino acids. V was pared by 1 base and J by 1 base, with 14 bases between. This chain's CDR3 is CASSLEGIVGSNQPQHF. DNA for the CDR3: TGTGCCAGCAGCTTAGAGGGAATAGTTGGCAGCAATCAGCCCCAGCATTTT.

This CDR3 is CASSLGQGSNEQYF. CDR3 DNA: TGTGCCAGCAGTTTAGGACAGGGAAGCAACGAGCAGTACTTC. The chain recombines TRBV28 with TRBJ2-7; TRBD1 aligns across 8 bases. The CDR3 has 14 residues. The V and J ends lost 2 bases and 5 bases, in that order; junction bases with no gene match: 5. Germline lookup yields CDR1 MDHEN and CDR2 SYDVKM. Filled out from reference TRBV28 and TRBJ2-7, the complete variable domain reads DVKVTQSSRYLVKRTGEKVFLECVQDMDHENMFWYRQDPGLGLRLIYFSYDVKMKEKGDIPEGYSVSREKKERFSLILESASTNQTSMYLCASSLGQGSNEQYFGPGTRLTVT.

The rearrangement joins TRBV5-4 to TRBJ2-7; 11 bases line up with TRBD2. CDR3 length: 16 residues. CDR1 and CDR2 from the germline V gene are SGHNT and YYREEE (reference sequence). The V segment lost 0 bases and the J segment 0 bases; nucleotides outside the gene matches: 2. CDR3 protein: CASSLGLAGGSYEQYF. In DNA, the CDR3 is TGTGCCAGCAGCTTGGGGCTAGCGGGAGGCTCCTACGAGCAGTACTTC.

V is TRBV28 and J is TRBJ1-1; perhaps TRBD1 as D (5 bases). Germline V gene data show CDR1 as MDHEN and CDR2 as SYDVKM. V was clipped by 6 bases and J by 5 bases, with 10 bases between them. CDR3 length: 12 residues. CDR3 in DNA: TGTGCCAGCAGCTCGGGGGGGACTGAAGCTTTCTTT. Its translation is CASSSGGTEAFF.

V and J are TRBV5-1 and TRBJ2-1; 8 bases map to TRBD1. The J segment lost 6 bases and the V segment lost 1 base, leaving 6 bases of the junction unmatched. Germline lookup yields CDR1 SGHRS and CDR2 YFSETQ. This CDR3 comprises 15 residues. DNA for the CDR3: TGCGCCAGCAGCTTGTCCGACAGGGGCTTCAATGAGCAGTTCTTC. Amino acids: CASSLSDRGFNEQFF.